This entry is about one T cell receptor (beta chain). Its antigen is not known. Every one of the patients relapsed after autologous stem cell transplantation (brentuximab vedotin exposure was variable). This record comes from a study of PD-1 blockade in classical Hodgkin lymphoma. Findings and caveats of the study: Patients newly diagnosed and complete responders had comparable baseline diversity. Newly diagnosed patients were said to have less baseline TCR diversity than healthy donors did.

CDR1 and CDR2 from the germline V gene are MNHEY and SMNVEV (reference sequence). V lost 3 bases and J lost 1; bases outside the gene matches: 10. CDR3 length: 17 residues. The assay was immunoSEQ multiplex PCR, and TCRdb's table has in-frame clones only and misses some. The sample has about 90,000 clones; 89% are singletons. This specimen consisted of peripheral blood mononuclear cells (PBMCs), obtained before the second cycle of nivolumab. The receptor comes from a human donor with classical Hodgkin lymphoma. The chain uses TRBV27 and TRBJ1-2, with TRBD1 matching 8 bases. The CDR3 is CASSLIGQGAFNYGYTF. CDR3 bases: TGTGCCAGCAGTTTGATAGGGCAGGGGGCCTTTAACTATGGCTACACCTTC.